Following are 24 T cell receptor beta chains from one sample sequenced in a study of blood T cell repertoires in COVID-19. Sequencing used immunoSEQ multiplex PCR; TCRdb keeps in-frame clones, though not all of them. The repertoire includes about 140,000 clones, around 90% of them detected once, and around 1.7% sits in the top ten. Sequencing used peripheral blood. Receptor source: a woman in her fifties or sixties with acute or convalescent COVID-19.

This chain links TRBV2 with TRBJ1-2; TRBD1 might be the D (6 bases). Germline CDR1 SNHLY, CDR2 FYNNEI. The CDR3 extends over 14 amino acids. V gave up 6 bases and J gave up 0 bases, with 11 bases separating them. CDR3 in DNA: TGTGCCAGCAGAGAGGACAGCCCTAACTATGGCTACACCTTC. As protein: CASREDSPNYGYTF.

V usage is TRBV10-3 and J usage is TRBJ2-1, with no clear D. The ends were cut back, 11 bases at V and 12 bases at J, with 20 bases in the middle. CDR3 size: 12 residues. Germline V gene data show CDR1 as ENHRY and CDR2 as SYGVKD. The CDR3 reads CASARESKMQFF. The CDR3 region has the DNA TGTGCCTCCGCGAGAGAGTCAAAGATGCAGTTCTTC.

J is TRBJ2-1 and V is TRBV19, with TRBD1 matching over 8 bases. The CDR3 loop spans 18 amino acids. V dropped 1 base and J dropped 4; count of bases not matched to a gene: 12. Looked up from germline, CDR1 is LNHDA and CDR2 is SQIVND (reference sequence). CDR3 DNA: TGTGCCAGTAGTATAGTTTGGCAGGGGGCCCATCAATACAATGAGCAGTTCTTC. Its protein product is CASSIVWQGAHQYNEQFF. Full variable domain (outside the CDR3, taken from reference TRBV19 and TRBJ2-1): DGGITQSPKYLFRKEGQNVTLSCEQNLNHDAMYWYRQDPGQGLRLIYYSQIVNDFQKGDIAEGYSVSREKKESFPLTVTSAQKNPTAFYLCASSIVWQGAHQYNEQFFGPGTRLTVL.

The chain carries TRBV5-5 and TRBJ2-7, with D possibly being TRBD1 (5 bases). The CDR3 has 13 amino acids. Germline V gene sequence: CDR1 SGHKS, CDR2 YYEKEE (reference sequence). V was trimmed by 4 bases and J by 3 bases, leaving 11 bases between them. The CDR3 protein is CASSVRQSYEQYF. The CDR3 region has the DNA TGTGCCAGCAGCGTACGACAGAGCTACGAGCAGTACTTC.

This clone was detected only a few times. The J gene is TRBJ2-1, the V gene TRBV5-1; 8 nucleotides match TRBD2. J gave up 3 bases and V 4 bases, and 9 bases lay outside the gene matches. Germline CDR1 and CDR2: SGHRS and YFSETQ. This CDR3 spans 16 amino acids. The CDR3 DNA follows: TGCGCCAGCAGCCCAAGCGGGAGCGCTATCTACAATGAGCAGTTCTTC. Amino acids: CASSPSGSAIYNEQFF.

The rearrangement links TRBV4-1 to TRBJ1-1; a possible D gene is TRBD1 (5 bases). The CDR3 covers 12 residues. Germline V gives CDR1 MGHRA, CDR2 YSYEKL. The V gene lost 3 bases and the J gene lost 7 bases, with 9 bases spanning the gap. The CDR3 nucleotides read TGCGCCAGCAGCCAGTCAGGGTTTGAAGCTTTCTTT. It specifies CASSQSGFEAFF.

The V call is TRBV9, the J call TRBJ1-1; a possible D gene is TRBD1 (6 bases). Germline V gene lookup returns CDR1 SGDLS and CDR2 YYNGEE. Trimming removed 0 bases from V and 1 base from J, with 13 bases in between. This CDR3 contains 16 residues. The CDR3 DNA sequence: TGTGCCAGCAGCGTAGCTACGTTGGACAGGAACACTGAAGCTTTCTTT. Translation: CASSVATLDRNTEAFF.

The rearrangement uses TRBV11-2 and TRBJ2-7; D gene unclear. V was cut by 1 base and J by 7 bases, with 5 bases left in between. This CDR3 contains 11 residues. In germline, CDR1 is SGHAT, CDR2 FQNNGV. CDR3 sequence reads: CASSLVREQYF. The CDR3 DNA sequence: TGTGCCAGCAGCTTAGTGAGGGAGCAGTACTTC.

The chain uses TRBV2 and TRBJ1-4, with a possible D match to TRBD1 (6 bases). The CDR3 runs to 15 residues. Trimming left V 2 bases short and J 6 bases short, with 13 bases between. Germline lookup yields CDR1 SNHLY and CDR2 FYNNEI. In nucleotides, the CDR3 is TGTGCCAGCAGTGAACATCGGGGGGCTTATGAAAAACTGTTTTTT. It specifies CASSEHRGAYEKLFF.

This clone appeared a few times. This chain connects TRBV5-4 to TRBJ1-2; TRBD1 matches at 7 bases. The germline CDR1 and CDR2 sequences are SGHNT and YYREEE (reference sequence). This CDR3 has 14 amino acids. J lost 5 bases, V lost 4 bases, and 8 bases had no gene match. The CDR3 sequence: CASSHGTGEYGYTF. CDR3 nucleotides: TGTGCCAGCAGCCACGGTACAGGGGAATATGGCTACACCTTC.

The J gene is TRBJ2-1, the V gene TRBV12-3 or TRBV12-4; no reliable D call. V lost 4 bases and J lost 12, with 13 bases in between. CDR3 length equals 12 residues. This CDR3 is CASSSLGVSQFF. The CDR3 DNA is TGTGCCAGCAGTTCCCTAGGAGTATCGCAGTTCTTC.

Only one count was recorded for this clone. This chain connects TRBV5-4 to TRBJ1-2; TRBD1 might be the D (6 bases). Per germline, CDR1 SGHNT and CDR2 YYREEE (reference sequence). Trimming removed 0 bases at V and 8 bases at J, with 20 bases between. The CDR3 covers 16 residues. CDR3 DNA: TGTGCCAGCAGCTTGGGCGGCGGCAGGCAGGGGTGGGGCTACACCTTC. It specifies CASSLGGGRQGWGYTF.

This clone was counted a few times. This sequence joins TRBV27 and TRBJ1-1; 9 bases line up with TRBD1. This CDR3 has 13 residues. V trimming: 5 bases; J trimming: 5 bases; junction bases outside the gene matches: 3. Germline CDR1 is MNHEY and CDR2 is SMNVEV (reference sequence). DNA of the CDR3: TGTGCCAGCAGTCCGGACAGGGGAACTGAAGCTTTCTTT. Residues: CASSPDRGTEAFF.

The rearrangement joins TRBV18 to TRBJ1-5, with unresolved D. Germline loops: CDR1 KGHSH, CDR2 LQKENI. V lost 3 bases and J lost 5, with 11 bases in between. The CDR3 length is 14 residues. The CDR3 DNA is TGTGCCAGCTCACCTGAGGGCCGGTATCAGCCCCAGCATTTT. Protein product: CASSPEGRYQPQHF.

The rearrangement joins TRBV6-5 to TRBJ2-2, with D perhaps TRBD1 (6 bases). V lost 4 bases to trimming and J lost 6 bases, with 18 bases between them. Germline-derived CDR1 and CDR2 are MNHEY and SVGAGI. The CDR3 has 16 amino acids. The CDR3 sequence is CASSFEGNQGSGELFF. DNA of the CDR3: TGTGCCAGCAGTTTCGAGGGGAACCAGGGGTCCGGGGAGCTGTTTTTT.

In this sample, this clone turned up once. The rearrangement joins TRBV7-9 to TRBJ2-5, with D possibly matching TRBD2 (6 bases). The CDR3 totals 14 residues. V lost 1 base, J lost 2 bases, and 8 bases lay in between. From germline, CDR1 is SEHNR and CDR2 FQNEAQ (reference sequence). The CDR3: CASSLDGGQETQYF. As DNA, the CDR3 is TGTGCCAGCAGCTTAGACGGGGGACAAGAGACCCAGTACTTC.

V gene TRBV19 combines with J gene TRBJ1-1; TRBD1 agrees at 9 bases. Germline V gene lookup returns CDR1 LNHDA and CDR2 SQIVND (reference sequence). The CDR3 consists of 15 residues. Trimming at V came to 4 bases and at J to 3 bases, leaving 6 bases not matched to a gene. The CDR3 region is CASSKTGGFYTEAFF. The CDR3 DNA follows: TGTGCCAGTAGTAAAACAGGGGGCTTTTACACTGAAGCTTTCTTT.

The gene calls are TRBV5-1 and TRBJ2-1; 8 bases line up with TRBD2. Germline V gene lookup returns CDR1 SGHRS and CDR2 YFSETQ. This CDR3 is built from 15 residues. J was trimmed by 7 bases and V by 4 bases; bases with no gene match: 10. The CDR3 reads CASSPGLGSGNEQFF. The CDR3 coding sequence is TGCGCCAGCAGCCCGGGACTAGGGTCGGGAAATGAGCAGTTCTTC.

By sample fraction, this clone is medium-sized. The chain combines TRBV6-4 with TRBJ2-6; D perhaps matches TRBD1 (5 bases). Germline lookup yields CDR1 MRHNA and CDR2 SNTAGT. V dropped 5 bases and J dropped 0 bases, with 8 bases sitting between them. This CDR3 comprises 15 residues. The CDR3 bases are TGTGCCAGCAGTCCGACAGTCTCTGGGGCCAACGTCCTGACTTTC. Its translation: CASSPTVSGANVLTF.

This clone is a singleton in its sample. The gene calls are TRBV9 and TRBJ2-1; 9 bases fit TRBD2. Germline CDR1 and CDR2: SGDLS and YYNGEE. Unmatched junction bases numbered 8, after V lost 3 bases and J lost 4 bases. The CDR3 has 16 residues. The CDR3, as DNA: TGTGCCAGCAGCGCGGCGGGGAGCGGGGGGTACAATGAGCAGTTCTTC. This sequence encodes CASSAAGSGGYNEQFF. The whole variable domain, filled in from reference TRBV9 and TRBJ2-1, reads DSGVTQTPKHLITATGQRVTLRCSPRSGDLSVYWYQQSLDQGLQFLIQYYNGEERAKGNILERFSAQQFPDLHSELNLSSLELGDSALYFCASSAAGSGGYNEQFFGPGTRLTVL.

CDR3 region: CATSDGTGREPQHF. In DNA, the CDR3 is TGTGCCACCAGTGATGGGACAGGGAGAGAGCCCCAGCATTTT. The chain links TRBV24-1 to TRBJ1-5, with TRBD1 matching over 9 bases. Per germline, CDR1 KGHDR and CDR2 SFDVKD. The length of the CDR3 is 14 residues. Germline trimming cut 3 bases from V and 8 bases from J; bases unmatched to any gene: 4.

This sequence joins TRBV7-8 and TRBJ2-7; 7 bases are shared with TRBD2. V gave up 6 bases and J gave up 4 bases; unmatched junction bases: 15. Germline values: CDR1 SGHVS, CDR2 FQNEAQ. The CDR3 runs 16 residues. The CDR3 sequence: CASRGFGGGREYEQYF. In nucleotides, the CDR3 is TGTGCCAGCAGGGGGTTCGGCGGCGGGAGAGAATACGAGCAGTACTTC.

This chain links TRBV10-1 with TRBJ2-7; 7 bases are a match to TRBD2. Trimming took 4 bases from V and 7 from J; bases not matched to a gene: 7. Germline V gene data show CDR1 as WNHNN and CDR2 as SYGVQD (reference sequence). This CDR3 has 13 residues. As DNA, the CDR3 is TGCGCCAGCAGTGTTGCGGGAGCCGGTGAGCAGTACTTC. It codes for CASSVAGAGEQYF.

The chain links TRBV18 to TRBJ1-1; D is unresolved. CDR1 and CDR2 from the germline V gene are KGHSH and LQKENI. The CDR3 runs to 14 residues. The germline V and J ends were trimmed by 0 bases and 7 bases, with 12 bases remaining between them. CDR3 protein: CASSPPPWQVEAFF. In DNA form, the CDR3 reads TGTGCCAGCTCACCACCGCCGTGGCAGGTTGAAGCTTTCTTT.